The subject of this entry is one T cell receptor (beta chain). Antigen unknown. Other DNA sequences from this sample encode an identical CDR3 as well. This record belongs to a study of graft-versus-host responses after intestinal transplantation. From the graft tissue, intraepithelial and lamina propria lymphocytes were released through processing. Trimming took 0 bases from V and 0 from J, leaving 10 bases between them. CDR1 is SGHRS and CDR2 is YFSETQ in the germline V gene. The CDR3 length is 15 residues. The protocol was immunoSEQ multiplex PCR, while the TCRdb copy is restricted to in-frame clones and leaves out a portion. The profile shows around 37,000 clones, approximately 86% of them singletons. General study results and limits: Recipient marrow harbored GvH clones, some of which surfaced first in ileum or blood. Association was observed between peak circulating GvH clone levels and early post-transplant HvG declines.

This clonotype was obtained from a human patient who received an intestinal transplant, so some T cells may come from the graft donor. This rearrangement joins TRBV5-1 to TRBJ2-7; D is possibly TRBD2 (5 bases). The sequencing here drew on ileum tissue, taken 200 to 210 days after intestinal transplant. In DNA form, the CDR3 reads TGCGCCAGCAGCTTGGGGACGGGGAGCTCCTACGAGCAGTACTTC. Protein sequence: CASSLGTGSSYEQYF. Full variable domain (rest looked up from reference TRBV5-1 and TRBJ2-7): KAGVTQTPRYLIKTRGQQVTLSCSPISGHRSVSWYQQTPGQGLQFLFEYFSETQRNKGNFPGRFSGRQFSNSRSEMNVSTLELGDSALYLCASSLGTGSSYEQYFGPGTRLTVT.